The 18 T cell receptor beta chains below all came from one sample that was sequenced in a study of regulatory T cells in long-lasting Graves disease. CDR3-region Arm-PCR and iRepertoire HTBI primers produced the TCR beta libraries. TCRdb independently ran MiXCR on the multiplex PCR reads; one entry per CDR3 protein. The table lists a few hundred thousand distinct CDR3 sequences, more than 20% of them singletons. Documented time point: persistent/refractory GD, antithyroid drugs over 5 years with positive TRAb. Researchers made the TCR library from RNA that was extracted from PBMCs. The sample here was peripheral blood mononuclear cells (PBMCs), taken when the disease was refractory, from a patient treated with antithyroid drugs. The receptors come from a woman in her thirties or forties with Graves disease.

This clonotype has just a few counts. The genes are TRBV11-2 and TRBJ1-5; D gene uncertain. Trimming left V 7 bases short and J 0 bases short, with 7 bases between. The germline V gene encodes CDR1 SGHAT and CDR2 FQNNGV. This CDR3 has 13 amino acids. The CDR3 sequence: CASTLGSNQPQHF. CDR3 sequence (DNA): TGTGCCAGCACCCTAGGTAGCAATCAGCCCCAGCATTTT.

Ten or more counts support this clonotype. The rearrangement uses TRBV2 and TRBJ1-1, with a tentative D call TRBD1 (6 bases). The V end was cut by 4 bases, the J end by 0 bases, with 9 bases between. Germline V gene sequence: CDR1 SNHLY, CDR2 FYNNEI. The CDR3 has 14 amino acids. Here the CDR3 reads CASSGDTVNTEAFF. CDR3 nucleotides: TGTGCCAGCAGTGGGGACACGGTGAACACTGAAGCTTTCTTT. Supplemented by reference TRBV2 and TRBJ1-1, the full variable domain reads EPEVTQTPSHQVTQMGQEVILRCVPISNHLYFYWYRQILGQKVEFLVSFYNNEISEKSEIFDDQFSVERPDGSNFTLKIRSTKLEDSAMYFCASSGDTVNTEAFFGQGTRLTVV.

The table lists this clonotype with a few counts. The CDR3 reads CASSSPTSSTGELFF. As DNA, the CDR3 is TGTGCCAGCAGTTCTCCAACTAGTTCGACCGGGGAGCTGTTTTTT. This chain connects TRBV27 to TRBJ2-2, with D possibly matching TRBD2 (5 bases). V lost 4 bases and J 5 bases, leaving 14 bases between the germline ends. Per germline, CDR1 MNHEY and CDR2 SMNVEV (reference sequence). The CDR3 runs 15 residues.

The sample holds many counts of this clonotype. V usage is TRBV6-2 or TRBV6-3 and J usage is TRBJ2-7; a weak D match, TRBD2 (5 bases). The CDR3 runs to 11 residues. V was pared by 5 bases and J by 6 bases, with 8 bases between. Germline V CDR1 and CDR2: MNHEY, SVGEGT. The CDR3 DNA is TGTGCCAGCAGTGACTATATCGAGCAGTACTTC. Protein: CASSDYIEQYF.

This clonotype was counted a few times. The V and J genes are TRBV4-1 and TRBJ1-2; 8 bases line up with TRBD1. CDR1 is MGHRA, CDR2 YSYEKL, per germline. The CDR3 has 14 amino acids. The J segment lost 8 bases and the V segment lost 1 base, leaving 6 bases of the junction unmatched. Written as DNA, the CDR3 is TGCGCCAGCAGCCAAGTTCCAGACAGGGGCGGCTACACCTTC. This encodes CASSQVPDRGGYTF.

This clonotype was observed at least ten times. The chain employs TRBV20-1 and TRBJ1-2, with D maybe TRBD1 (6 bases). The CDR3 length is 13 residues. Trimming cost V 3 bases and J 4 bases, with 12 bases left between them. CDR1 is DFQATT and CDR2 is SNEGSKA in the germline V gene (reference sequence). CDR3 coding DNA: TGCAGTGCTAGGGCTGACAGGACCTATGGCTACACCTTC. Translation gives CSARADRTYGYTF.

As for this clonotype: Germline and junction disagree at one end, which may indicate a read error. The rearrangement joins TRBV28 to TRBJ2-2, with D possibly TRBD2 on 5 matching bases. The germline CDR1 and CDR2 sequences are MDHEN and SYDVKM. The CDR3 sequence is 13 residues long. CDR3 region: CASSKGDTGELLF. The CDR3 DNA follows: TGTGCCAGCAGTAAGGGCGACACCGGGGAGCTGCTTTTT.

The chain carries TRBV28 and TRBJ2-3, with 10 bases fitting TRBD2. Germline CDR1 and CDR2: MDHEN and SYDVKM. CDR3 length: 16 amino acids. Trimming cost V 2 bases and J 5 bases; bases outside gene matches: 7. The DNA of the CDR3 is TGTGCCAGCAGTTTAACCAGCGGGAGGGCCGTAGATACGCAGTATTTT. Translation: CASSLTSGRAVDTQYF. The variable domain in full, with the rest retrieved from reference TRBV28 and TRBJ2-3, is DVKVTQSSRYLVKRTGEKVFLECVQDMDHENMFWYRQDPGLGLRLIYFSYDVKMKEKGDIPEGYSVSREKKERFSLILESASTNQTSMYLCASSLTSGRAVDTQYFGPGTRLTVL.

The rearrangement joins TRBV20-1 to TRBJ2-5; 11 positions match TRBD2. The CDR3 length is 14 residues. With V trimmed by 1 base and J by 4 bases, 2 bases remained unmatched. Germline loops: CDR1 DFQATT, CDR2 SNEGSKA (reference sequence). CDR3 nucleotides: TGCAGTGCTAGAGGACTAGCGGGATTAGAGACCCAGTACTTC. Protein sequence: CSARGLAGLETQYF.

In its sample, this clonotype was seen many times. The chain carries TRBV2 and TRBJ2-2; D is perhaps TRBD1 (6 bases). In germline, CDR1 is SNHLY, CDR2 FYNNEI. The CDR3 has 19 amino acids. Deletions cut 6 bases from V and 1 base from J, with 24 bases between. CDR3 residues: CASRPRLHSGTQNTGELFF. As DNA, the CDR3 is TGTGCCAGCAGACCAAGACTACATTCCGGGACACAGAACACCGGGGAGCTGTTTTTT.

This clonotype was counted ten times or more. The chain carries TRBV3-1 and TRBJ2-5, with 9 bases aligning to TRBD2. This CDR3 is 18 amino acids long. Looked up from germline, CDR1 is LGHDT and CDR2 is YNNKEL (reference sequence). Losses at the gene ends were 0 bases for V and 2 bases for J; bases not matched to a gene: 10. This CDR3 reads CASSQDPRLAEPQETQYF. The CDR3 nucleotides read TGTGCCAGCAGCCAAGATCCCCGACTAGCGGAGCCACAAGAGACCCAGTACTTC.

This clonotype was recorded at least ten times. This rearrangement joins TRBV6-1 to TRBJ2-7, with TRBD1 matching over 7 bases. V shed 7 bases and J 2 bases; nucleotides not matched to a gene: 8. Per the germline V gene, CDR1 is MNHNS and CDR2 is SASEGT. This CDR3 is 14 amino acids long. Written as DNA, the CDR3 is TGTGCCAGCACCTCCCGGGACAGCACCTACGAGCAGTACTTC. Its protein is CASTSRDSTYEQYF.

The table lists this clonotype with a few counts. A much larger clone lies a single base off, so this may be a read error. The chain combines TRBV15 with TRBJ2-1; 9 bases agree with TRBD1. The CDR3 totals 15 residues. The germline CDR1 and CDR2 sequences are LNHNV and YYDKDF (reference sequence). For the CDR3, the DNA is TGTGCCGCCAGCCCGGGACAGGGTTCCTACAATGAGCAGTTCTTC. Protein product: CAASPGQGSYNEQFF. The complete variable domain, with remaining parts taken from reference TRBV15 and TRBJ2-1, reads DAMVIQNPRYQVTQFGKPVTLSCSQTLNHNVMYWYQQKSSQAPKLLFHYYDKDFNNEADTPDNFQSRRPNTSFCFLDIRSPGLGDTAMYLCAASPGQGSYNEQFFGPGTRLTVL.

This clonotype was observed at least ten times. The chain links TRBV11-2 to TRBJ2-5, with a weak D call TRBD1 (6 bases). This CDR3 spans 16 amino acids. CDR1 is SGHAT, CDR2 FQNNGV, per germline. Between the trimmed V and J ends, which lost 3 bases and 5 bases, there was a span of 19 bases. The DNA of the CDR3 is TGTGCCAGCAGCTTTACAGGGTCAGGCACAGGGGAGACCCAGTACTTC. Its translation: CASSFTGSGTGETQYF.

In its sample, this clonotype was seen many times. The chain links TRBV29-1 to TRBJ2-5, with D perhaps matching TRBD1 (6 bases). Germline V gene sequence: CDR1 SQVTM, CDR2 ANQGSEA. The CDR3 runs to 12 residues. Between the trimmed V and J ends, which lost 2 bases and 3 bases, there was a span of 7 bases. The CDR3 sequence is CSVESGEETQYF. CDR3 bases: TGCAGCGTTGAATCAGGGGAAGAGACCCAGTACTTC. Drawing the rest from reference TRBV29-1 and TRBJ2-5, the complete variable domain is SAVISQKPSRDICQRGTSLTIQCQVDSQVTMMFWYRQQPGQSLTLIATANQGSEATYESGFVIDKFPISRPNLTFSTLTVSNMSPEDSSIYLCSVESGEETQYFGPGTRLLVL.

This clonotype was detected many times. This sequence joins TRBV6-1 and TRBJ2-7, with D uncertain. The CDR3 covers 13 residues. Trimming shortened V by 8 bases and J by 1 base, and 12 bases separated the two germline ends. Germline values: CDR1 MNHNS, CDR2 SASEGT. CDR3 loop: CASYQPDSYEQYF. The CDR3 DNA sequence: TGTGCCAGCTATCAACCAGATTCCTACGAGCAGTACTTC.

This clonotype was counted ten times or more. The chain has TRBV29-1 and TRBJ1-4, with D possibly being TRBD1 (6 bases). The CDR3 loop spans 15 amino acids. Trimming left V 6 bases short and J 3 bases short, with 17 bases between. CDR1 is SQVTM, CDR2 ANQGSEA, per germline. Here the CDR3 DNA reads TGCAGCGTAGGGGGGCCGGGCGGCCCTAATGAAAAACTGTTTTTT. Encoded protein: CSVGGPGGPNEKLFF.

In this sample, this clonotype turned up many times. The DNA for the CDR3 is TGTGCCAGCAGTTCCCGGACCGGTGGCTACACCTTC. Its translation: CASSSRTGGYTF. This chain links TRBV27 with TRBJ1-2; D gene uncertain. The ends were cut back, 4 bases at V and 7 bases at J, with 10 bases in the middle. The CDR3 contains 12 residues. Germline V gene data show CDR1 as MNHEY and CDR2 as SMNVEV (reference sequence).